This T cell receptor beta chain was recorded in a study of cytomegalovirus exposure and HLA in healthy donors. This clone has only a few counts. The PCR used 60 Vbeta and 13 Jbeta primers. Assay used: immunoSEQ multiplex PCR; TCRdb lists only in-frame clones, some missing. Of about 130,000 clones listed, 75% to 90% were seen once; the top ten hold 15% to 25%. The ends were cut back, 5 bases at V and 6 bases at J, with 14 bases in the middle. Germline V CDR1 and CDR2: SEHNR, FQNEAQ (reference sequence). The CDR3 is 14 residues long. This chain links TRBV7-9 with TRBJ1-3, with D hard to call. This TCR came from a young man in good health and CMV-seropositive. The material sequenced was PBMCs. The CDR3 reads CASSPVTPTNTIYF. CDR3 DNA: TGTGCCAGCAGCCCGGTTACCCCCACAAACACCATATATTTT.